The 23 T cell receptor beta chains below were found in one sample sequenced in a study of blood T cell dynamics during melanoma immunotherapy. Time point indicated: pre-treatment baseline. Clones were sequenced by immunoSEQ multiplex PCR, and TCRdb holds only the in-frame ones, with some missing. Counted here are about 9,600 clones, 75% to 90% occurring once; the ten biggest clones make up around 7.2%. Source: blood, taken from a patient treated with checkpoint blockade. The receptors shown here come from a human donor with melanoma.

J is TRBJ2-2 and V is TRBV5-4; D is undetermined. The CDR3 has 14 residues. V was trimmed by 0 bases and J by 6 bases, leaving 9 bases between them. Germline CDR1 is SGHNT and CDR2 is YYREEE (reference sequence). CDR3 bases: TGTGCCAGCAGCTTGGAGTCATGGGCCGGGGAGCTGTTTTTT. This sequence encodes CASSLESWAGELFF.

V and J are TRBV15 and TRBJ2-6; weak D call: TRBD1 (5 bases). The CDR3 extends over 15 amino acids. Germline V CDR1 and CDR2: LNHNV, YYDKDF (reference sequence). The V and J ends lost 3 bases and 0 bases respectively, with 6 bases between them. The CDR3 coding sequence is TGTGCCACCAGCAGGGACATCTCTGGGGCCAACGTCCTGACTTTC. It encodes CATSRDISGANVLTF.

The rearrangement uses TRBV10-2 and TRBJ2-7, with 8 bases fitting TRBD1. The trim removed 2 bases at V and 6 bases at J, leaving 6 bases unmatched. Looked up from germline, CDR1 is WSHSY and CDR2 is SAAADI. CDR3 length equals 14 residues. CDR3 sequence reads: CASSEPGQVREQYF. The CDR3 DNA reads TGCGCCAGCAGTGAGCCGGGACAGGTTCGCGAGCAGTACTTC.

The rearrangement joins TRBV27 to TRBJ2-7, with 7 bases matching TRBD2. Germline CDR1 and CDR2: MNHEY and SMNVEV (reference sequence). The CDR3 contains 13 residues. Trimming cost V 10 bases and J 2 bases; bases outside gene matches: 8. CDR3 bases: TGTGCCACCAGCGGGACGGCCCCCTACGAGCAGTACTTC. This encodes CATSGTAPYEQYF.

Only a few counts were recorded for this clone. The chain is built from TRBV28 and TRBJ1-5; 11 bases fit TRBD1. Germline V gives CDR1 MDHEN, CDR2 SYDVKM. Trimming removed 9 bases from V and 6 bases from J; junction bases left unmatched: 13. This CDR3 contains 16 residues. The CDR3 bases are TGTGCCAGTAATCCGTCCCGGACAGGGGGCGGTCAGCCCCAGCATTTT. This sequence encodes CASNPSRTGGGQPQHF.

The V call is TRBV21-1, the J call TRBJ2-7; the table's D call of TRBD1 was not tested on the DNA. TRBV21-1 is labeled a pseudogene. CDR3 length equals 18 residues. CDR3 residues: CASSKHFRATRGPYEQYF. The CDR3 DNA reads as TGTGCCAGCAGCAAACATTTTCGAGCTACCAGGGGACCCTACGAGCAGTACTTC.

This sequence joins TRBV7-6 and TRBJ2-3; 9 bases fit TRBD2. The CDR3 spans 16 residues. Germline lookup yields CDR1 SGHVS and CDR2 FNYEAQ. The V and J ends lost 5 bases and 3 bases, in that order; junction bases with no gene match: 9. This CDR3 is CASSDRLAEGTDTQYF. The CDR3 DNA reads as TGTGCCAGCAGCGACCGACTAGCGGAAGGGACAGATACGCAGTATTTT.

The chain has TRBV7-9 and TRBJ2-5; perhaps TRBD2 as D (6 bases). CDR1 and CDR2 (germline): SEHNR, FQNEAQ (reference sequence). The CDR3 contains 15 residues. The V end was cut by 4 bases, the J end by 5 bases, with 17 bases between. CDR3 nucleotides: TGTGCCAGCAGCTCTAAGCTTCGGAGCGGGGAGACCCAGTACTTC. Its translation is CASSSKLRSGETQYF.

V gene TRBV11-2 combines with J gene TRBJ2-1, with 12 positions matching TRBD2. Per the germline V gene, CDR1 is SGHAT and CDR2 is FQNNGV. Trimming took 5 bases from V and 3 from J; bases not matched to a gene: 5. The CDR3 runs 16 residues. CDR3 nucleotides: TGTGCCAGCAGCGCAAGGACTAGCGGGGTCTACAATGAGCAGTTCTTC. This translates into CASSARTSGVYNEQFF.

V is TRBV7-2 and J is TRBJ2-7; TRBD2 might be the D (6 bases). Germline lookup yields CDR1 SGHTA and CDR2 FQGNSA. V was pared by 5 bases and J by 0 bases, with 14 bases between. This CDR3 is 15 amino acids long. The CDR3 sequence: CASSLPTSHSYEQYF. For the CDR3, the DNA is TGTGCCAGCAGCCTACCCACTAGCCACTCCTACGAGCAGTACTTC.

V is TRBV30 and J is TRBJ2-3, with 10 bases that match TRBD2. The CDR3 totals 14 residues. Trimming cost V 6 bases and J 5 bases; bases outside gene matches: 8. Germline V gene sequence: CDR1 GTSNPN, CDR2 SVGIG (reference sequence). The CDR3 bases are TGTGCCTGCCCAACTAGCGGGATTGGAGATACGCAGTATTTT. This encodes CACPTSGIGDTQYF. The entire variable domain, with the rest obtained from reference TRBV30 and TRBJ2-3, is as follows: SQTIHQWPATLVQPVGSPLSLECTVEGTSNPNLYWYRQAAGRGLQLLFYSVGIGQISSEVPQNLSASRPQDRQFILSSKKLLLSDSGFYLCACPTSGIGDTQYFGPGTRLTVL.

V gene TRBV28 combines with J gene TRBJ2-7; D not resolved. CDR1 is MDHEN and CDR2 is SYDVKM in the germline V gene. The CDR3 consists of 17 residues. V gave up 1 base and J gave up 0 bases, with 16 bases separating them. CDR3 residues: CASSLYPSSVDSYEQYF. The CDR3 nucleotides are TGTGCCAGCAGTTTATATCCGTCGAGCGTTGACTCCTACGAGCAGTACTTC.

The CDR3: CASSYGGSSYNEQFF. The CDR3 DNA sequence: TGTGCCAGCAGTTACGGGGGGAGCTCCTACAATGAGCAGTTCTTC. This chain links TRBV2 with TRBJ2-1, with TRBD2 matching over 7 bases. There are 15 residues in the CDR3. Germline V lookup: CDR1 SNHLY, CDR2 FYNNEI. V trimming: 5 bases; J trimming: 0 bases; junction bases outside the gene matches: 4.

The chain links TRBV27 to TRBJ2-7; 11 nucleotides agree with TRBD2. This CDR3 spans 15 amino acids. The J segment lost 2 bases and the V segment lost 4 bases, leaving 4 bases of the junction unmatched. Per germline, CDR1 MNHEY and CDR2 SMNVEV (reference sequence). The CDR3 region is CASSSELAGAYEQYF. The DNA of the CDR3 is TGTGCCAGCAGTTCCGAACTAGCGGGAGCCTACGAGCAGTACTTC.

This sequence joins TRBV2 and TRBJ2-7; 8 positions agree with TRBD1. With V trimmed by 6 bases and J by 4 bases, 5 bases remained unmatched. CDR3 length equals 13 residues. Germline assignment: CDR1 SNHLY and CDR2 FYNNEI. DNA of the CDR3: TGTGCCAGCAGAAGCGGACAGGGATACGAGCAGTACTTC. It encodes CASRSGQGYEQYF.

The rearrangement links TRBV6-4 to TRBJ2-7, with D unclear. V was clipped by 7 bases and J by 3 bases, with 13 bases between them. CDR3 size: 13 residues. The germline gives CDR1 MRHNA, CDR2 SNTAGT. CDR3 region: CASIKVGYYEQYF. In DNA form, the CDR3 reads TGTGCCAGCATTAAGGTAGGGTACTACGAGCAGTACTTC.

The chain is built from TRBV4-1 and TRBJ2-3; 7 nucleotides agree with TRBD1. The CDR3 length is 15 residues. The germline gives CDR1 MGHRA, CDR2 YSYEKL. V lost 5 bases to trimming and J lost 5 bases; unmatched junction nucleotides: 10. The CDR3 nucleotides are TGCGCCAGCAGCGCCGACAGGGTGTCTCTAGATACGCAGTATTTT. Protein sequence: CASSADRVSLDTQYF.

This rearrangement joins TRBV29-1 to TRBJ2-1; 14 positions match TRBD2. After removal of 6 bases from V and 7 bases from J, the junction contained 5 bases not matched to a gene. The germline V gene encodes CDR1 SQVTM and CDR2 ANQGSEA. The CDR3 has 14 residues. The CDR3 reads CSVPGTSGRNEQFF. CDR3 nucleotides: TGCAGCGTACCCGGGACTAGCGGGAGAAATGAGCAGTTCTTC.

This clone was counted only a few times. This chain connects TRBV28 to TRBJ1-1; perhaps TRBD1 as D (6 bases). The germline V gene has CDR1 MDHEN and CDR2 SYDVKM. V lost 3 bases and J 1 base, leaving 15 bases between the germline ends. The length of the CDR3 is 16 residues. CDR3 protein: CASSLRAGAQNTEAFF. CDR3 in DNA: TGTGCCAGCAGTTTGAGGGCGGGGGCTCAGAACACTGAAGCTTTCTTT.

The J gene is TRBJ2-3, the V gene TRBV27; 8 nucleotides match TRBD2. V was clipped by 3 bases and J by 2 bases; unmatched bases: 7. CDR1 MNHEY and CDR2 SMNVEV come from the germline V gene (reference sequence). The CDR3 totals 16 residues. CDR3 sequence: CASSFGVAGITDTQYF. The CDR3 DNA reads as TGTGCCAGCAGTTTTGGGGTAGCGGGGATCACAGATACGCAGTATTTT.

In this sample, this clone turned up once. This chain links TRBV7-2 with TRBJ2-3; D may be TRBD1 (5 bases). Trimming left V 3 bases short and J 2 bases short, with 9 bases between. The CDR3 contains 14 residues. The germline V gene encodes CDR1 SGHTA and CDR2 FQGNSA. The CDR3 sequence is CASSLRQLTDTQYF. Here the CDR3 DNA reads TGTGCCAGCAGCTTGAGACAGCTCACAGATACGCAGTATTTT.

Only one count was recorded for this clone. The chain combines TRBV7-9 with TRBJ1-1; 8 bases are a match to TRBD1. Germline-derived CDR1 and CDR2 are SEHNR and FQNEAQ (reference sequence). The CDR3 has 15 residues. With V trimmed by 5 bases and J by 0 bases, 5 bases remained unmatched. Here the CDR3 DNA reads TGTGCCAGCAGCCTTTCACAGGGGGTGAACACTGAAGCTTTCTTT. Protein: CASSLSQGVNTEAFF.

V is TRBV28 and J is TRBJ2-3; no definite D call. CDR1 MDHEN and CDR2 SYDVKM come from the germline V gene. The V gene lost 3 bases and the J gene lost 9 bases, with 13 bases spanning the gap. The CDR3 has 13 residues. Written as DNA, the CDR3 is TGTGCCAGCAGTTTCTCGTCGCGCGACACGCAGTATTTT. Translation gives CASSFSSRDTQYF.